The T cell receptor beta chain described here comes from a study of blood T cell repertoires in COVID-19. The overall study: PBMCs, B-cell-depleted T cells, or T cells provided the cDNA or gDNA that made up the material.

Recovered Cohort 3 donors showed two negative PCRs, clearance, or symptom resolution. Source study methods: Scientists estimated how many nucleated cells there were by amplifying reference gene primers. Measured with immunoSEQ multiplex PCR; TCRdb has only the in-frame clones, and not every one. V and J calls and clone size come straight from that table; D and trimming were deduced from the DNA. The sample has some 130,000 clones; 80% to 85% are singletons. This CDR3 is 12 amino acids long. V and J are TRBV5-3 and TRBJ2-2, with D possibly TRBD2 on 6 matching bases. TRBV5-3 is annotated as an ORF whose role is uncertain. Input material: PBMCs or T cells enriched from blood (not recorded which). This receptor was taken from a man younger than 40 who had recovered from COVID-19. This CDR3 is CVRPTSSGELFF. The CDR3 DNA is TGTGTCAGGCCCACTAGCTCCGGGGAGCTGTTTTTT.